The 27 T cell receptor beta chains given below trace back to one sample, sequenced in a study of cytomegalovirus exposure and HLA in healthy donors listed by TCRdb under 2017. Preparation of the library involved the immunoSEQ multiplex PCR assay. For the multiplex PCR, a mixture combining 60 forward primers for TCR Vbeta segments and 13 reverse primers for TCR Jbeta segments was used. TCRdb carries this immuneACCESS record with in-frame sequences only. Its versions omit some clonotypes, under half of them owing to an unresolved V gene in the studies checked, with the rest unexplained. This sample is represented by roughly 130,000 clones; about 74% of them were singletons. Approximately 5% of the sample belongs to the ten largest clones. Sequencing was carried out using PBMCs. The receptors here all came from a woman aged 50 to 60 in good health and CMV-seropositive.

The CDR3 sequence is CASGPWRGVTRYSGNTIYF. CDR3 nucleotide sequence: TGTGCCAGCGGCCCGTGGCGGGGAGTCACCCGTTACTCTGGAAACACCATATATTTT. The gene calls are TRBV7-9 and TRBJ1-3; D gene uncertain. Per the germline V gene, CDR1 is SEHNR and CDR2 is FQNEAQ (reference sequence). V lost 8 bases to trimming and J lost 0 bases, with 26 bases between them. The CDR3 loop spans 19 amino acids.

The rearrangement links TRBV29-1 to TRBJ2-5; 9 bases are a match to TRBD2. The CDR3 runs 14 residues. V gave up 6 bases and J gave up 2 bases; unmatched junction bases: 7. Germline CDR1 and CDR2: SQVTM and ANQGSEA. In DNA, the CDR3 is TGCAGCGTGGCCGGGACTAGCAATCAAGAGACCCAGTACTTC. This codes for CSVAGTSNQETQYF.

The count of this clone is one. This chain uses TRBV6-1 with TRBJ1-1; the D gene is possibly TRBD1 (6 bases). The length of the CDR3 is 14 residues. Germline loops: CDR1 MNHNS, CDR2 SASEGT. Trimming shortened V by 6 bases and J by 3 bases, and 14 bases separated the two germline ends. The chain's CDR3 is CASRTGRGDTEAFF. Here the CDR3 DNA reads TGTGCCAGCAGAACGGGCAGGGGAGACACTGAAGCTTTCTTT.

This clone has only a few counts. This chain joins TRBV4-2 and TRBJ1-6; D call uncertain. Trimming left V 4 bases short and J 10 bases short, with 14 bases between. Germline V gene data show CDR1 as LGHNA and CDR2 as YNFKEQ. The CDR3 runs to 14 residues. The CDR3 loop is CASSPFGRRSPLHF. The CDR3 region has the DNA TGTGCCAGCAGCCCCTTTGGGAGGCGGTCACCCCTCCACTTT.

Only a few counts were recorded for this clone. The V gene is TRBV30, the J gene TRBJ1-2, with TRBD1 matching 8 bases. Germline lookup yields CDR1 GTSNPN and CDR2 SVGIG (reference sequence). This CDR3 region has 18 residues. The V segment lost 2 bases and the J segment 7 bases; nucleotides outside the gene matches: 21. CDR3 protein: CAWSRYVPLDRGVPGYTF. The CDR3 nucleotides are TGTGCCTGGAGTCGTTACGTCCCCCTAGACAGGGGAGTTCCTGGCTACACCTTC.

This sequence joins TRBV12-5 and TRBJ2-5; 11 positions match TRBD2. CDR3 length equals 15 residues. Germline V gene lookup returns CDR1 LGHNT and CDR2 FRNRAP. V lost 1 base, J lost 2 bases, and 0 bases stayed unmatched. The CDR3 sequence: CASGLASGGQETQYF. The DNA of the CDR3 is TGTGCTAGTGGTTTGGCTAGCGGGGGGCAAGAGACCCAGTACTTC.

The chain carries TRBV29-1 and TRBJ2-3, with 7 nucleotides matching TRBD2. The CDR3 runs to 13 residues. J gave up 4 bases and V 7 bases, and 8 bases lay outside the gene matches. The V gene's germline CDR1 is SQVTM and CDR2 ANQGSEA. CDR3 coding DNA: TGCAGCGCACCCGTTCGGGGGGCAGATACGCAGTATTTT. The encoded protein is CSAPVRGADTQYF.

The chain is built from TRBV2 and TRBJ2-7, with 12 bases identical to TRBD1. This CDR3 region has 14 residues. CDR1 and CDR2 (germline): SNHLY, FYNNEI. With V trimmed by 6 bases and J by 5 bases, 5 bases remained unmatched. The CDR3 reads CASRGQGAMHEQYF. The CDR3 DNA sequence: TGTGCCAGCAGGGGACAGGGGGCCATGCACGAGCAGTACTTC.

V gene TRBV7-8 combines with J gene TRBJ1-2; TRBD1 is a possible D gene (6 bases). This CDR3 spans 15 amino acids. V lost 5 bases and J 0 bases, leaving 13 bases between the germline ends. The germline CDR1 and CDR2 sequences are SGHVS and FQNEAQ. For the CDR3, the DNA is TGTGCCAGCAGCCCGCGGACAGTAGCTAACTATGGCTACACCTTC. Translating it yields CASSPRTVANYGYTF. The variable domain in full, with the rest retrieved from reference TRBV7-8 and TRBJ1-2, is GAGVSQSPRYKVAKRGQDVALRCDPISGHVSLFWYQQALGQGPEFLTYFQNEAQLDKSGLPSDRFFAERPEGSVSTLKIQRTQQEDSAVYLCASSPRTVANYGYTFGSGTRLTVV.

This chain joins TRBV19 and TRBJ2-7; perhaps TRBD2 as D (6 bases). There are 15 residues in the CDR3. The germline CDR1 and CDR2 sequences are LNHDA and SQIVND (reference sequence). The V end lost 4 bases, the J end lost 3 bases, and 16 bases lay between the germline ends. CDR3 amino acids: CASSTTSSGGYEQYF. For the CDR3, the DNA is TGTGCCAGTAGTACCACTAGCAGTGGGGGCTACGAGCAGTACTTC.

This rearrangement joins TRBV11-3 to TRBJ1-6, with 7 bases fitting TRBD1. Unmatched junction bases numbered 10, after V lost 5 bases and J lost 9 bases. This CDR3 has 15 residues. Germline CDR1 is SGHNT and CDR2 is YENEEA. The CDR3 DNA sequence: TGTGCCAGCAGCCCGACGGGACAGTTTACTTCACCCCTCCACTTT. Translation gives CASSPTGQFTSPLHF.

This chain joins TRBV14 and TRBJ1-3; TRBD1 might be the D (5 bases). The CDR3 is 15 residues long. Deletions cut 4 bases from V and 3 bases from J, with 13 bases between. The germline V gene encodes CDR1 SGHDN and CDR2 FVKESK. CDR3 residues: CASSRVWGGGNTIYF. The CDR3 DNA reads TGTGCCAGCAGCCGGGTTTGGGGCGGTGGAAACACCATATATTTT.

This rearrangement joins TRBV5-1 to TRBJ1-2, with D hard to call. With 5 bases removed from V and 4 bases from J, the gap between germline ends came to 12 bases. This CDR3 contains 13 residues. Germline V gene sequence: CDR1 SGHRS, CDR2 YFSETQ. In DNA, the CDR3 is TGCGCCAGCAGGGGCGAGGGATTCTATGGCTACACCTTC. Translating gives CASRGEGFYGYTF.

The V gene is TRBV5-1, the J gene TRBJ2-5, with a weak D call TRBD1 (6 bases). CDR3 length: 12 amino acids. V was pared by 5 bases and J by 3 bases, with 8 bases between. Germline V gene lookup returns CDR1 SGHRS and CDR2 YFSETQ. The CDR3: CASRYREETQYF. The CDR3, as DNA: TGCGCCAGCAGATACAGGGAAGAGACCCAGTACTTC.

The V call is TRBV7-9, the J call TRBJ2-3; 7 bases align to TRBD1. The CDR3 has 16 amino acids. CDR1 is SEHNR, CDR2 FQNEAQ, per germline (reference sequence). Unmatched junction bases numbered 11, after V lost 5 bases and J lost 3 bases. CDR3 loop: CASSPTEGAHTDTQYF. The CDR3 DNA is TGTGCCAGCAGCCCGACCGAGGGGGCCCATACAGATACGCAGTATTTT.

This clone was recorded a few times. The chain has TRBV6-5 and TRBJ1-4, with 8 bases that match TRBD1. Germline CDR1 reads MNHEY; CDR2 reads SVGAGI. Trimming cost V 8 bases and J 11 bases; bases outside gene matches: 7. This CDR3 comprises 12 residues. The CDR3 spells CASRQGADKLFF. CDR3 DNA: TGTGCCAGCCGTCAGGGGGCTGACAAACTGTTTTTT.

The chain employs TRBV27 and TRBJ2-7, with D perhaps matching TRBD2 (6 bases). Germline CDR1 and CDR2: MNHEY and SMNVEV (reference sequence). Trimming removed 0 bases from V and 3 bases from J, with 12 bases in between. This CDR3 is 15 amino acids long. This chain's CDR3 is CASSLSPGGIYEQYF. CDR3 in DNA: TGTGCCAGCAGTTTATCCCCCGGAGGGATCTACGAGCAGTACTTC.

This clone was seen a handful of times. V and J are TRBV6-5 and TRBJ2-5; D is possibly TRBD1 (5 bases). The V end lost 6 bases, the J end lost 2 bases, and 10 bases lay between the germline ends. The CDR3 runs to 13 residues. Germline V gene lookup returns CDR1 MNHEY and CDR2 SVGAGI. CDR3 DNA sequence: TGTGCCAGCAGAGGGGCAGGTCAAGAGACCCAGTACTTC. Translating it yields CASRGAGQETQYF.

The chain is built from TRBV7-2 and TRBJ1-3, with 8 bases that match TRBD1. Germline V gene sequence: CDR1 SGHTA, CDR2 FQGNSA. The CDR3 sequence is 16 residues long. V was pared by 4 bases and J by 0 bases, with 5 bases of the junction left unmatched. The chain's CDR3 is CASSSRDRSSGNTIYF. The DNA of the CDR3 is TGTGCCAGCAGCTCTAGGGACAGGAGCTCTGGAAACACCATATATTTT.

The rearrangement joins TRBV2 to TRBJ1-5; 7 bases are a match to TRBD1. The CDR3 loop spans 14 amino acids. Germline CDR1 SNHLY, CDR2 FYNNEI. The V gene end was trimmed by 8 bases and the J gene end by 2 bases; junction bases not matched to a gene: 6. CDR3 DNA: TGTGCCAGCCAACGAGGGGGCGGCAATCAGCCCCAGCATTTT. It encodes CASQRGGGNQPQHF.

This clone was detected a few times. V usage is TRBV5-6 and J usage is TRBJ1-4, with 7 bases fitting TRBD1. Germline CDR1 is SGHDT and CDR2 is YYEEEE. This CDR3 spans 16 amino acids. V dropped 4 bases and J dropped 8; count of bases not matched to a gene: 14. CDR3 residues: CASSPRGTWGYEKLFF. Written as DNA, the CDR3 is TGTGCCAGCAGCCCCAGGGGGACCTGGGGATACGAAAAACTGTTTTTT.

Only one count was recorded for this clone. CDR3 DNA: TGTGCCAGCAGTACAACAGGGGGCAATCAGCCCCAGCATTTT. Its translation: CASSTTGGNQPQHF. The V and J genes are TRBV6-5 and TRBJ1-5; TRBD1 aligns across 7 bases. Per the germline V gene, CDR1 is MNHEY and CDR2 is SVGAGI. With 5 bases clipped from V and 2 bases from J, the junction kept 3 bases outside the gene matches. CDR3 length equals 14 residues.

V is TRBV5-4 and J is TRBJ2-7, with D tentatively TRBD1 (5 bases). Per the germline V gene, CDR1 is SGHNT and CDR2 is YYREEE (reference sequence). The V end lost 2 bases, the J end lost 5 bases, and 11 bases lay between the germline ends. The CDR3 loop spans 13 amino acids. CDR3 nucleotide sequence: TGTGCCAGCAGCTTATGGGCAGGGAACGAGCAGTACTTC. Translating it yields CASSLWAGNEQYF.

The rearrangement joins TRBV11-3 to TRBJ2-3, with 13 bases identical to TRBD2. The junction had 2 bases not matched to a gene; V was cut back by 1 base and J by 4 bases. The germline gives CDR1 SGHNT, CDR2 YENEEA. The CDR3 sequence is 16 residues long. The CDR3 region has the DNA TGTGCCAGCAGCTTAGGGACTAGCGGGGGCCCAGATACGCAGTATTTT. This sequence encodes CASSLGTSGGPDTQYF.

The V call is TRBV5-6, the J call TRBJ2-7, with D maybe TRBD2 (6 bases). Trimming removed 9 bases from V and 7 bases from J, with 23 bases in between. This CDR3 has 14 residues. In germline, CDR1 is SGHDT, CDR2 YYEEEE. The CDR3, as DNA: TGTGCCAACACCCTTCGCGGGATGGCGGGGGAGCAGTACTTC. Translation gives CANTLRGMAGEQYF.

The chain is built from TRBV27 and TRBJ1-4; D remains ambiguous. The CDR3 runs 15 residues. Germline CDR1 MNHEY, CDR2 SMNVEV (reference sequence). V was trimmed by 1 base and J by 2 bases, leaving 8 bases between them. In DNA form, the CDR3 reads TGTGCCAGCAGTTTATACGGAGGTACTAATGAAAAACTGTTTTTT. It is translated as CASSLYGGTNEKLFF.

The gene calls are TRBV6-1 and TRBJ2-3; TRBD2 is a possible D gene (5 bases). The germline gives CDR1 MNHNS, CDR2 SASEGT. V was shortened by 3 bases and J by 5 bases, with 6 bases between the two germline ends. This CDR3 contains 12 residues. This CDR3 is CASSDRGDTQYF. For the CDR3, the DNA is TGTGCCAGCAGTGATCGGGGAGATACGCAGTATTTT.